The T cell receptor (beta chain) under discussion was sequenced for a study of blood T cells in healthy people across ages. Trimming cost V 10 bases and J 8 bases; bases outside gene matches: 5. The germline CDR1 and CDR2 sequences are ENHRY and SYGVKD. The CDR3 runs to 14 residues. Together with a sample-barcoded 5' primer, a J-beta primer mix was included in a second PCR lasting roughly 6 to 12 cycles. TCRdb analysed the 5' RACE reads with MiXCR anew, one entry per CDR3 protein. The profile shows roughly 1,100,000 distinct CDR3 sequences, around 25% of them singletons. This clonotype came up a few times. The sample also formed part of further work on T cells of mothers and their children.

The sample comprised blood. The source of this sequence is a girl aged 2-15 years in good health. The genes are TRBV10-3 and TRBJ2-1, with 16 bases lining up with TRBD2. CDR3 coding DNA: TGTGCCACCCTGGGACTAGCGGGAGGGGATGAGCAGTTCTTC. Its translation is CATLGLAGGDEQFF.